The sequence of this T cell receptor (beta chain) was determined in a study of TIL therapy for anti-PD-1-resistant metastatic lung cancer. About the study: Patients had a median age of around 54 years (range roughly 35-80). Tumors carried a median about 1.5 non-synonymous mutations per megabase. Whole-study results and caveats: The baseline peripheral repertoire was partially replaced by infused TIL clonotypes that later decayed.

Time point reported: pre-treatment sample, taken before nivolumab and TIL therapy. Germline loops: CDR1 SNHLY, CDR2 FYNNEI. The V and J ends lost 2 bases and 4 bases respectively, with 6 bases between them. The CDR3 consists of 13 residues. The libraries were made with immunoSEQ v3. The table came from immunoSEQ multiplex PCR; TCRdb's copy has only in-frame clones and leaves some out. This table holds some 46,000 clones, around 80% found once. In the case of this clone: Its target is not known.

Sequencing used blood, obtained at baseline. The V call is TRBV2, the J call TRBJ2-1; D remains unclear. This clonotype was sampled from a man between 70 and 80 years old with non-small cell lung cancer. The CDR3 DNA reads as TGTGCCAGCAGTGAACCCAGGTACAATGAGCAGTTCTTC. Protein: CASSEPRYNEQFF.